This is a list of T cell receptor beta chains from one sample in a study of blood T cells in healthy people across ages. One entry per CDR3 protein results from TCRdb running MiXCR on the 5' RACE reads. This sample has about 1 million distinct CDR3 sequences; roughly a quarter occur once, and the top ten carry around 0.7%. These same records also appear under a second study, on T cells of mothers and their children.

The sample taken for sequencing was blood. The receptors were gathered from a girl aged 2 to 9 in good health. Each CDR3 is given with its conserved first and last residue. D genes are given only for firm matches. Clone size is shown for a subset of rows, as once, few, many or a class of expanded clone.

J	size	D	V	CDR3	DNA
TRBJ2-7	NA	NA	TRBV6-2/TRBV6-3	CASSLGRVANSYEQYF	TGTGCCAGCAGCCTCGGGCGGGTCGCAAACTCCTACGAGCAGTACTTC
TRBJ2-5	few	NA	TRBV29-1	CSVVQQEIQYF	TGCAGCGTTGTACAGCAGGAAATCCAGTACTTC
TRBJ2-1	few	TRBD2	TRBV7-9	CASSLSGGEGEHNEQFF	TGTGCCAGCAGCTTGAGCGGGGGCGAGGGGGAACACAATGAGCAGTTCTTC
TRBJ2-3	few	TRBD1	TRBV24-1	CATSDTLGTGGEDTQYF	TGTGCCACCAGTGATACTCTAGGGACAGGGGGCGAAGATACGCAGTATTTT
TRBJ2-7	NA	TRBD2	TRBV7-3	CASSPQAGSNYEQYF	TGTGCCAGCAGCCCCCAAGCGGGGAGCAACTACGAGCAGTACTTC
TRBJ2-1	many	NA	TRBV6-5	CASSYASSHNEQFF	TGTGCCAGCAGTTACGCTAGCAGCCACAATGAGCAGTTCTTC
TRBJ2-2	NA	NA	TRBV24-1	CATSLRGDLRTGELFF	TGTGCCACCAGTCTTAGGGGTGATTTGCGCACCGGGGAGTTGTTTTTT
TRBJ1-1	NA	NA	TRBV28	CASSVGTLEAFF	TGTGCCAGCAGTGTTGGGACACTTGAAGCTTTCTTT
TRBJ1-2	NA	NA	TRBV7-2	CASSFVGGDYGYTF	TGTGCCAGCAGCTTTGTAGGGGGAGACTATGGCTACACCTTC
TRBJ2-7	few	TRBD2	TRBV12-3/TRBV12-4	CASSSRTSGSRDEQYF	TGTGCCAGCAGCTCTAGGACTAGCGGGAGTAGAGACGAGCAGTACTTC
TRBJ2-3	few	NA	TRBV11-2	CASSPWTDIITDTQYF	TGTGCCAGCAGCCCCTGGACAGACATTATCACAGATACGCAGTATTTT